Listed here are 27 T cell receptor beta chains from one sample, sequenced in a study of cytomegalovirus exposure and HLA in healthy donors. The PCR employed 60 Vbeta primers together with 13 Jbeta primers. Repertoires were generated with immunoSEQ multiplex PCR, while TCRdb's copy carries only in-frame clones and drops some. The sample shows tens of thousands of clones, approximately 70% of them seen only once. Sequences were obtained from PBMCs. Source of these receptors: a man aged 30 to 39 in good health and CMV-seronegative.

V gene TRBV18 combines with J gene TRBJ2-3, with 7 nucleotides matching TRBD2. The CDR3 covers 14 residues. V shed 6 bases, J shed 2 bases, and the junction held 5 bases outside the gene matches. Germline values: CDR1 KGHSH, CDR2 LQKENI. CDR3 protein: CASSRTSATDTQYF. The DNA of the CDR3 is TGTGCCAGCTCGAGAACTAGCGCCACAGATACGCAGTATTTT.

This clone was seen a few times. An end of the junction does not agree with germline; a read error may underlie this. The DNA for the CDR3 is TGTGCCAGCAGCCTGGCCCCAACAGGGGGCAACGTCCTGACTTTC. Amino acids: CASSLAPTGGNVLTF. The genes are TRBV7-9 and TRBJ2-6; 8 nucleotides line up with TRBD1. Germline V gene lookup returns CDR1 SEHNR and CDR2 FQNEAQ (reference sequence). The CDR3 totals 15 residues.

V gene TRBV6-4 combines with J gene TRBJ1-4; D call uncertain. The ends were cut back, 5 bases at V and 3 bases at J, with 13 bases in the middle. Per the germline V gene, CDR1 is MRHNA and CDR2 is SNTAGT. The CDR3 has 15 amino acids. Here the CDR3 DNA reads TGTGCCAGCAGTCCCAACGATGCGGCTAATGAAAAACTGTTTTTT. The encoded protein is CASSPNDAANEKLFF.

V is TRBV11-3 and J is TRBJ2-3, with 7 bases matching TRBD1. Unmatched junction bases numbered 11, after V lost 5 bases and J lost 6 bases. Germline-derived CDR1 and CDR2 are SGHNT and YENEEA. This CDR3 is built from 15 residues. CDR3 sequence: CASSPGTVPRDTQYF. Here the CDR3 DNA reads TGTGCCAGCAGCCCTGGGACAGTCCCGAGGGATACGCAGTATTTT. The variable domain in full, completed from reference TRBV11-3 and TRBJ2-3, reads EAGVVQSPRYKIIEKKQPVAFWCNPISGHNTLYWYLQNLGQGPELLIRYENEEAVDDSQLPKDRFSAERLKGVDSTLKIQPAELGDSAVYLCASSPGTVPRDTQYFGPGTRLTVL.

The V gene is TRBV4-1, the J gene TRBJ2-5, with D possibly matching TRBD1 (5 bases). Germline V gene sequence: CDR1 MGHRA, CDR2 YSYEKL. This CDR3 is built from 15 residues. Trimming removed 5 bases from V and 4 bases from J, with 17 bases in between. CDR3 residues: CASSSPGRGRETQYF. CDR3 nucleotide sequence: TGCGCCAGCAGCTCCCCCGGAAGGGGCCGAGAGACCCAGTACTTC.

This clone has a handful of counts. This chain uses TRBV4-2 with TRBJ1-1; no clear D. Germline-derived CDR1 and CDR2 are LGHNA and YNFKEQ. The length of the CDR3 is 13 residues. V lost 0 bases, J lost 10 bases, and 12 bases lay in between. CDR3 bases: TGTGCCAGCAGCCAAGAGCCGGCGGGTCCAGCTTTCTTT. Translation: CASSQEPAGPAFF.

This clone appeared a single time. CDR3 sequence reads: CASSLTGGRGYTF. DNA for the CDR3: TGCGCCAGCAGCCTTACAGGGGGCCGGGGCTACACCTTC. The rearrangement joins TRBV4-3 to TRBJ1-2; 9 positions agree with TRBD1. This CDR3 is built from 13 residues. V shed 4 bases, J shed 8 bases, and the junction held 5 bases outside the gene matches. The germline V gene has CDR1 LGHNA and CDR2 YSLEER.

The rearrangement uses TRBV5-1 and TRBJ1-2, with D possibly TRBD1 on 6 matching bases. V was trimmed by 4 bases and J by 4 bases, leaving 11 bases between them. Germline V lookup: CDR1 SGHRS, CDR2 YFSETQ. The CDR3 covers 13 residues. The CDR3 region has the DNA TGCGCCAGCAGCCGACAGGACAGCTATGGCTACACCTTC. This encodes CASSRQDSYGYTF. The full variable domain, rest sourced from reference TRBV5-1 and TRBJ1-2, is KAGVTQTPRYLIKTRGQQVTLSCSPISGHRSVSWYQQTPGQGLQFLFEYFSETQRNKGNFPGRFSGRQFSNSRSEMNVSTLELGDSALYLCASSRQDSYGYTFGSGTRLTVV.

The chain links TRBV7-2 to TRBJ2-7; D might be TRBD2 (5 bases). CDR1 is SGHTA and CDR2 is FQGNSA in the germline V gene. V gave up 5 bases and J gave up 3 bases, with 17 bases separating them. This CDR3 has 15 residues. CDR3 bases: TGTGCCAGCAGCCCGGGGTCCGATAGATACTACGAGCAGTACTTC. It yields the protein CASSPGSDRYYEQYF.

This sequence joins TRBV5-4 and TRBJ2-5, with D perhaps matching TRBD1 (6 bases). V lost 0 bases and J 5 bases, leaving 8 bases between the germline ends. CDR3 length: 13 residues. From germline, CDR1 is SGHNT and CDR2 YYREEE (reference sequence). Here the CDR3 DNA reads TGTGCCAGCAGCTTGGCTAGGGGGGAGACCCAGTACTTC. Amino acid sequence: CASSLARGETQYF.

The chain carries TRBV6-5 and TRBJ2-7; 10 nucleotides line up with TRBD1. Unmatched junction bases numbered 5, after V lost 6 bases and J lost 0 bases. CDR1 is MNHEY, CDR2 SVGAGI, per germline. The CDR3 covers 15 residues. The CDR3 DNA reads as TGTGCCAGCAGCATAGGGACAGGGGTCTCCTACGAGCAGTACTTC. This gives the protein CASSIGTGVSYEQYF.

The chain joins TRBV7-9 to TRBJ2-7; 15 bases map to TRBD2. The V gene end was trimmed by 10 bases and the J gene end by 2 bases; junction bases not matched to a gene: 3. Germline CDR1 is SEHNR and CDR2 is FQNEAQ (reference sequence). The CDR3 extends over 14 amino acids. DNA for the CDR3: TGTGCCACCGGGACTAGCGGGAGGACCTACGAGCAGTACTTC. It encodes CATGTSGRTYEQYF.

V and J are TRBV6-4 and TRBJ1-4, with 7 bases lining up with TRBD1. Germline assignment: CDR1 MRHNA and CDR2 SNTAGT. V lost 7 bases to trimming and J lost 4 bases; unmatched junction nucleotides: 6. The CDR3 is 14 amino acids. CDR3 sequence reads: CASTSGQNNEKLFF. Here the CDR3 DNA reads TGTGCCAGCACCTCGGGACAGAATAATGAAAAACTGTTTTTT.

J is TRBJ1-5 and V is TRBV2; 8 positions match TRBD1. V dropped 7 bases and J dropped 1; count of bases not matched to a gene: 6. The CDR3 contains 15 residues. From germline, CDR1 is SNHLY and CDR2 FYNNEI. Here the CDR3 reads CASTVDRASNQPQHF. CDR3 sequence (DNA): TGTGCCAGCACCGTGGACAGGGCGAGCAATCAGCCCCAGCATTTT.

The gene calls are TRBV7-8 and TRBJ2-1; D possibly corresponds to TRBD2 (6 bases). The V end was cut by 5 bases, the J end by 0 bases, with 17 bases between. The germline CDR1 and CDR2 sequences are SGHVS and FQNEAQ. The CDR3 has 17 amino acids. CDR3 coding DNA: TGTGCCAGCAGCCCAAATATAGCGGAGGTCTCCTACAATGAGCAGTTCTTC. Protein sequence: CASSPNIAEVSYNEQFF. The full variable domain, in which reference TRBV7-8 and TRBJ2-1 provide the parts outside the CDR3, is GAGVSQSPRYKVAKRGQDVALRCDPISGHVSLFWYQQALGQGPEFLTYFQNEAQLDKSGLPSDRFFAERPEGSVSTLKIQRTQQEDSAVYLCASSPNIAEVSYNEQFFGPGTRLTVL.

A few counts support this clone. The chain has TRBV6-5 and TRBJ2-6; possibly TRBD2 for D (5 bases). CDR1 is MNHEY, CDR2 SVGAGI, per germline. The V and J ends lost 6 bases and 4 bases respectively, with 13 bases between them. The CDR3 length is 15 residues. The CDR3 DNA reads TGTGCCAGCAGGACCCCGGGGTCCGGGGCCAACGTCCTGACTTTC. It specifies CASRTPGSGANVLTF.

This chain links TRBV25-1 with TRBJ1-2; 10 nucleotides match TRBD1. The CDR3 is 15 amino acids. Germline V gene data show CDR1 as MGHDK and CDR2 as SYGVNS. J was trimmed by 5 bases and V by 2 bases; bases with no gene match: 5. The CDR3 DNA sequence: TGTGCCAGCAGTGAAGGGGACAGGGGAAGGTATGGCTACACCTTC. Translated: CASSEGDRGRYGYTF.

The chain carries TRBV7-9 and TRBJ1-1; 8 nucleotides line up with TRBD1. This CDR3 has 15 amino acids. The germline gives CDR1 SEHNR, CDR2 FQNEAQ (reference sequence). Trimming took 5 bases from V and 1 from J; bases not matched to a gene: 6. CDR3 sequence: CASSLPTGANTEAFF. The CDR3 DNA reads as TGTGCCAGCAGCCTCCCGACAGGGGCGAACACTGAAGCTTTCTTT.

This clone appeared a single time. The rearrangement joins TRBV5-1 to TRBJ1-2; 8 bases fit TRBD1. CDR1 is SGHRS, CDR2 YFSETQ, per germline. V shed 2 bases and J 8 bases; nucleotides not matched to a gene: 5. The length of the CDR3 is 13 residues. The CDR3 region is CASSLNRDRGYTF. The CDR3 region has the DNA TGCGCCAGCAGCTTAAACCGGGACAGGGGCTACACCTTC.

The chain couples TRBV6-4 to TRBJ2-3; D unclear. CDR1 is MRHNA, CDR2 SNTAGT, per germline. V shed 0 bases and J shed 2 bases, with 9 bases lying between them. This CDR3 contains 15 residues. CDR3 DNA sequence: TGTGCCAGCAGTGACTCGGTTGAGGCCACAGATACGCAGTATTTT. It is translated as CASSDSVEATDTQYF.

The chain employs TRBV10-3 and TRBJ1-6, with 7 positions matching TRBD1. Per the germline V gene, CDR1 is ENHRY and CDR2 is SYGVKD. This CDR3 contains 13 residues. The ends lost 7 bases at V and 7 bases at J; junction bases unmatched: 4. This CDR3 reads CAIMQGENSPLHF. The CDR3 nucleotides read TGTGCCATCATGCAGGGGGAGAATTCACCCCTCCACTTT.

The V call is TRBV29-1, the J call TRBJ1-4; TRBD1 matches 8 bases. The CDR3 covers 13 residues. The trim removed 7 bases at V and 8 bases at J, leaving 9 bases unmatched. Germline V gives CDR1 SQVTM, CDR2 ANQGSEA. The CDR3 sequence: CSALDREEEKLFF. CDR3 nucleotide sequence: TGCAGCGCCTTGGACAGGGAGGAAGAAAAACTGTTTTTT. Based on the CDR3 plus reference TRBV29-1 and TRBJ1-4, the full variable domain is SAVISQKPSRDICQRGTSLTIQCQVDSQVTMMFWYRQQPGQSLTLIATANQGSEATYESGFVIDKFPISRPNLTFSTLTVSNMSPEDSSIYLCSALDREEEKLFFGSGTQLSVL.

The DNA of the CDR3 is TGCGCCAGCAGCGATAACTCGGACAGGGTAACCCGGAGGGCCCAGTACTTC. It encodes CASSDNSDRVTRRAQYF. This chain uses TRBV4-1 with TRBJ2-5; TRBD1 matches at 8 bases. The CDR3 runs 17 residues. Germline CDR1 is MGHRA and CDR2 is YSYEKL. The J segment lost 9 bases and the V segment lost 5 bases, leaving 20 bases of the junction unmatched.

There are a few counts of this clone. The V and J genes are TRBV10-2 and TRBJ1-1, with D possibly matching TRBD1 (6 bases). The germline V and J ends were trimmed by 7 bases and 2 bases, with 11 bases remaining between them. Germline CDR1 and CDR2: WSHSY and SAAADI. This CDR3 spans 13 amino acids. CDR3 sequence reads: CASTGQTNTEAFF. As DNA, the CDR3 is TGCGCCAGCACTGGACAGACTAACACTGAAGCTTTCTTT.

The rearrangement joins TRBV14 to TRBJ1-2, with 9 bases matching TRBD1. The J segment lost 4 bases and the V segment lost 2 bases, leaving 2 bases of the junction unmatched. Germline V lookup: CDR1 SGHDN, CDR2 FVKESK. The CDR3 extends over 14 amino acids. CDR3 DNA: TGTGCCAGCAGCCAAACAGGGGGCGTCTATGGCTACACCTTC. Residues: CASSQTGGVYGYTF. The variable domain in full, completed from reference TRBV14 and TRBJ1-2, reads EAGVTQFPSHSVIEKGQTVTLRCDPISGHDNLYWYRRVMGKEIKFLLHFVKESKQDESGMPNNRFLAERTGGTYSTLKVQPAELEDSGVYFCASSQTGGVYGYTFGSGTRLTVV.

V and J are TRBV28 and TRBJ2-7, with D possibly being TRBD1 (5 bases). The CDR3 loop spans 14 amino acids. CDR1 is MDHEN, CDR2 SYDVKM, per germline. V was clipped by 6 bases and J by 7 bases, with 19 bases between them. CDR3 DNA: TGTGCCAGCAGACCTCGACAGTCCGTGATGGAGCAGTACTTC. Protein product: CASRPRQSVMEQYF.

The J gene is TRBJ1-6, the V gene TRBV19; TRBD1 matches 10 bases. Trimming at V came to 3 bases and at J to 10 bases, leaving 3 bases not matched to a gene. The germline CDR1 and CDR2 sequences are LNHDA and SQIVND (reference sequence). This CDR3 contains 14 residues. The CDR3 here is CASSIGTGVSPLHF. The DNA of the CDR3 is TGTGCCAGTAGTATTGGGACAGGGGTGTCACCCCTCCACTTT.